This entry lists 32 T cell receptor beta chains sequenced from one sample in a study of cytomegalovirus exposure and HLA in healthy donors. The PCR employed 60 Vbeta primers together with 13 Jbeta primers. TCRdb's table, derived via immunoSEQ multiplex PCR, lists solely in-frame clones and lacks some. This table has more than 140,000 clones, roughly 79% appearing once. Material: PBMCs. The receptors shown here come from a male donor in good health and CMV-seronegative.

The chain uses TRBV27 and TRBJ1-1; D is possibly TRBD1 (5 bases). The germline gives CDR1 MNHEY, CDR2 SMNVEV (reference sequence). The V end was cut by 4 bases, the J end by 10 bases, with 10 bases between. The CDR3 has 11 amino acids. CDR3 sequence: CASSSGRGAFF. CDR3 DNA: TGTGCCAGCAGTTCAGGGCGTGGAGCTTTCTTT.

V gene TRBV9 combines with J gene TRBJ2-3; 7 bases fit TRBD2. CDR1 and CDR2 (germline): SGDLS, YYNGEE. CDR3 size: 17 residues. J gave up 2 bases and V 4 bases, and 13 bases lay outside the gene matches. CDR3 DNA: TGTGCCAGCAGCCCCAGTGGTGCAGGGACTAACACAGATACGCAGTATTTT. Its translation: CASSPSGAGTNTDTQYF.

Points on this clone: The same CDR3 also results from other DNA sequences found in this sample. This chain links TRBV15 with TRBJ2-7, with a weak D call TRBD2 (6 bases). The CDR3 sequence is 16 residues long. Germline V gene sequence: CDR1 LNHNV, CDR2 YYDKDF (reference sequence). V dropped 0 bases and J dropped 3 bases, with 15 bases sitting between them. This CDR3 reads CATSRDPGGGFYEQYF. CDR3 nucleotide sequence: TGTGCCACCAGCAGAGATCCGGGTGGGGGGTTCTACGAGCAGTACTTC. Looking up the rest from reference TRBV15 and TRBJ2-7 gives the full variable domain: DAMVIQNPRYQVTQFGKPVTLSCSQTLNHNVMYWYQQKSSQAPKLLFHYYDKDFNNEADTPDNFQSRRPNTSFCFLDIRSPGLGDTAMYLCATSRDPGGGFYEQYFGPGTRLTVT.

The V call is TRBV5-1, the J call TRBJ1-2; tentative D call: TRBD1 (5 bases). This CDR3 spans 15 amino acids. CDR1 and CDR2 (germline): SGHRS, YFSETQ. Trimming took 0 bases from V and 4 from J, leaving 13 bases between them. Written as DNA, the CDR3 is TGCGCCAGCAGCTTGGAGGGAACAGGCCGCTATGGCTACACCTTC. Amino acid sequence: CASSLEGTGRYGYTF.

V gene TRBV6-4 combines with J gene TRBJ1-4; D gene uncertain. The CDR3 is made up of 13 amino acids. The V gene lost 9 bases and the J gene lost 4 bases, with 12 bases spanning the gap. The V gene's germline CDR1 is MRHNA and CDR2 SNTAGT. The CDR3 DNA sequence: TGTGCCAGTTCGCCGCGCCTTAATGAAAAACTGTTTTTT. Protein sequence: CASSPRLNEKLFF.

The sample holds a few counts of this clone. This chain uses TRBV5-1 with TRBJ2-7; TRBD1 is a possible D gene (6 bases). This CDR3 has 14 amino acids. Germline CDR1 is SGHRS and CDR2 is YFSETQ. The V gene lost 3 bases and the J gene lost 0 bases, with 10 bases spanning the gap. The CDR3 loop is CASSSMDSSYEQYF. DNA for the CDR3: TGCGCCAGCAGCTCTATGGACAGCTCCTACGAGCAGTACTTC. The variable domain in full, with the rest retrieved from reference TRBV5-1 and TRBJ2-7, is KAGVTQTPRYLIKTRGQQVTLSCSPISGHRSVSWYQQTPGQGLQFLFEYFSETQRNKGNFPGRFSGRQFSNSRSEMNVSTLELGDSALYLCASSSMDSSYEQYFGPGTRLTVT.

This clone was seen only a few times. The V and J genes are TRBV9 and TRBJ1-5, with unresolved D. Trimming took 8 bases from V and 0 from J, leaving 12 bases between them. Germline CDR1 SGDLS, CDR2 YYNGEE. The CDR3 sequence is 14 residues long. CDR3 sequence: CASSREGSNQPQHF. In DNA form, the CDR3 reads TGTGCCAGTTCCCGTGAGGGTAGCAATCAGCCCCAGCATTTT.

This chain links TRBV2 with TRBJ2-2; D might be TRBD2 (6 bases). CDR1 SNHLY and CDR2 FYNNEI come from the germline V gene. Trimming removed 3 bases from V and 6 bases from J, with 8 bases in between. The CDR3 has 13 residues. CDR3 nucleotides: TGTGCCAGCAGTGAGACTAGTTCCGGGGAGCTGTTTTTT. It encodes CASSETSSGELFF.

The genes are TRBV12-5 and TRBJ1-5; TRBD1 matches at 9 bases. CDR1 and CDR2 (germline): LGHNT, FRNRAP. The trim removed 0 bases at V and 7 bases at J, leaving 7 bases unmatched. The CDR3 length is 16 residues. The CDR3 reads CASGLVLDRGGQPQHF. The CDR3 DNA reads TGTGCTAGTGGTTTGGTACTGGACAGGGGCGGGCAGCCCCAGCATTTT.

The chain employs TRBV7-9 and TRBJ1-4; D is undetermined. CDR1 is SEHNR, CDR2 FQNEAQ, per germline (reference sequence). The CDR3 runs 15 residues. Trimming removed 0 bases at V and 8 bases at J, with 13 bases between. Written as DNA, the CDR3 is TGTGCCAGCAGCTTAGCGGTTCGGGAGGCCGAAAAACTGTTTTTT. Translation: CASSLAVREAEKLFF.

This chain links TRBV6-5 with TRBJ2-3, with 9 bases identical to TRBD1. CDR3 length equals 14 residues. Germline-derived CDR1 and CDR2 are MNHEY and SVGAGI. With V trimmed by 6 bases and J by 6 bases, 7 bases remained unmatched. The CDR3 nucleotides are TGTGCCAGCAGCTGGGGGACAGGGCCCGATACGCAGTATTTT. Translating gives CASSWGTGPDTQYF.

V is TRBV11-1 and J is TRBJ2-7; 7 bases align to TRBD2. Germline V CDR1 and CDR2: SGHAT, FQDESV (reference sequence). V shed 5 bases, J shed 2 bases, and the junction held 15 bases outside the gene matches. There are 17 residues in the CDR3. CDR3 in amino acids: CASSRGGSSHVAYEQYF. The CDR3 coding sequence is TGTGCCAGCAGCCGCGGGGGATCCTCACATGTAGCCTACGAGCAGTACTTC.

The V gene is TRBV9, the J gene TRBJ2-1, with a tentative D call TRBD2 (5 bases). The CDR3 consists of 14 residues. V gave up 5 bases and J gave up 1 base, with 10 bases separating them. The germline CDR1 and CDR2 sequences are SGDLS and YYNGEE. CDR3 nucleotide sequence: TGTGCCAGCAGACCGAGCGGATCCTACAATGAGCAGTTCTTC. It yields the protein CASRPSGSYNEQFF.

This sequence joins TRBV15 and TRBJ2-2, with a weak D call TRBD2 (5 bases). Germline values: CDR1 LNHNV, CDR2 YYDKDF (reference sequence). V was shortened by 4 bases and J by 4 bases, with 16 bases between the two germline ends. The CDR3 runs 16 residues. CDR3 DNA sequence: TGTGCCACCAGCACTCCTCGAATGGAGGCCACCGGGGAGCTGTTTTTT. Amino acids: CATSTPRMEATGELFF.

The chain couples TRBV5-6 to TRBJ1-2, with no clear D. V was trimmed by 0 bases and J by 4 bases, leaving 7 bases between them. CDR3 length: 13 amino acids. The germline CDR1 and CDR2 sequences are SGHDT and YYEEEE. CDR3 region: CASSLAGGYGYTF. The CDR3, as DNA: TGTGCCAGCAGCTTGGCAGGAGGCTATGGCTACACCTTC.

The CDR3 DNA reads TGTGCCAGCACCCATAGCGGGACCTCCTACGAGCAGTACTTC. This sequence encodes CASTHSGTSYEQYF. V is TRBV6-6 and J is TRBJ2-7, with 8 bases that match TRBD2. The germline gives CDR1 MNHNY, CDR2 SVGAGI (reference sequence). The CDR3 is made up of 14 amino acids. Trimming took 7 bases from V and 0 from J; bases not matched to a gene: 5.

The chain has TRBV11-2 and TRBJ2-4, with 8 bases identical to TRBD1. CDR3 size: 16 residues. With V trimmed by 5 bases and J by 4 bases, 10 bases remained unmatched. Germline loops: CDR1 SGHAT, CDR2 FQNNGV. The chain's CDR3 is CASSISGTGEKNIQYF. In DNA form, the CDR3 reads TGTGCCAGCAGCATTTCCGGGACAGGAGAAAAAAACATTCAGTACTTC.

The chain has TRBV29-1 and TRBJ1-1; the D gene is possibly TRBD1 (5 bases). CDR1 and CDR2 from the germline V gene are SQVTM and ANQGSEA. The V end was cut by 5 bases, the J end by 1 base, with 14 bases between. The CDR3 runs to 14 residues. In DNA, the CDR3 is TGCAGCGTTTACGTGGACGACAGGAACACTGAAGCTTTCTTT. Amino acid sequence: CSVYVDDRNTEAFF.

This clone is a singleton in its sample. The junction differs from germline at one of its ends, possibly a read error. This chain links TRBV7-9 with TRBJ2-4; D unclear. CDR1 is SEHNR, CDR2 FQNEAQ, per germline (reference sequence). The CDR3 covers 17 residues. The CDR3 loop is CSSSPFNSIGRANIQYF. CDR3 sequence (DNA): TGTTCCAGCAGCCCCTTTAATTCCATTGGGCGTGCAAACATTCAGTACTTC.

This clone was recorded once. This chain connects TRBV9 to TRBJ2-3; 12 nucleotides match TRBD2. The length of the CDR3 is 15 residues. J was trimmed by 6 bases and V by 0 bases; bases with no gene match: 2. The germline CDR1 and CDR2 sequences are SGDLS and YYNGEE. The DNA for the CDR3 is TGTGCCAGCAGCGTAGGACTAGCGGGGGCGGATACGCAGTATTTT. This gives the protein CASSVGLAGADTQYF.

The chain has TRBV7-6 and TRBJ2-1; 9 bases match TRBD2. The CDR3 has 16 residues. V was pared by 1 base and J by 6 bases, with 7 bases of the junction left unmatched. The V gene's germline CDR1 is SGHVS and CDR2 FNYEAQ. For the CDR3, the DNA is TGTGCCAGCAGCTTAGGCCGCGGGGGGGCTGTCAATGAGCAGTTCTTC. Its translation: CASSLGRGGAVNEQFF.

V usage is TRBV30 and J usage is TRBJ2-7; TRBD2 matches 13 bases. The CDR3 is 15 amino acids. The junction had 2 bases not matched to a gene; V was cut back by 1 base and J by 2 bases. CDR1 and CDR2 (germline): GTSNPN, SVGIG (reference sequence). CDR3 sequence: CAWSGGLAGTYEQYF. The CDR3 DNA is TGTGCCTGGAGTGGGGGACTAGCGGGAACCTACGAGCAGTACTTC.

Turning to this clone: At one of its ends the junction is not consistent with the germline gene, which may arise from a read error. This chain connects TRBV7-9 to TRBJ1-1, with a tentative D call TRBD1 (6 bases). Germline V lookup: CDR1 SEHNR, CDR2 FQNEAQ (reference sequence). The CDR3 consists of 15 residues. Here the CDR3 DNA reads TGTTCCAGCAGCGATTCCCTGGGACAGAACACTGAAGCTTTCTTT. This sequence encodes CSSSDSLGQNTEAFF. Filled out from reference TRBV7-9 and TRBJ1-1, the complete variable domain reads DTGVSQNPRHKITKRGQNVTFRCDPISEHNRLYWYRQTLGQGPEFLTYFQNEAQLEKSRLLSDRFSAERPKGSFSTLEIQRTEQGDSAMYLCSSSDSLGQNTEAFFGQGTRLTVV.

This clone occurred once. The chain joins TRBV29-1 to TRBJ1-2; TRBD1 matches at 9 bases. CDR3 length: 13 residues. Germline CDR1 reads SQVTM; CDR2 reads ANQGSEA. V shed 0 bases and J 7 bases; nucleotides not matched to a gene: 3. The CDR3 DNA reads TGCAGCGTTGAAGATCGGGACAGGGTTGGCTACACCTTC. Translating gives CSVEDRDRVGYTF.

This chain uses TRBV7-9 with TRBJ2-7; TRBD1 matches at 7 bases. The CDR3 is made up of 15 amino acids. CDR1 and CDR2 from the germline V gene are SEHNR and FQNEAQ (reference sequence). The trim removed 4 bases at V and 2 bases at J, leaving 8 bases unmatched. The CDR3 coding sequence is TGTGCCAGCAGCTCCGAGGGGGCACCCGCCTACGAGCAGTACTTC. This encodes CASSSEGAPAYEQYF.

The J gene is TRBJ1-5, the V gene TRBV2, with D tentatively TRBD1 (6 bases). V lost 4 bases to trimming and J lost 3 bases, with 16 bases between them. CDR1 is SNHLY and CDR2 is FYNNEI in the germline V gene. CDR3 length equals 16 residues. Here the CDR3 reads CASSVGGGVDNQPQHF. The CDR3 DNA follows: TGTGCCAGCAGTGTAGGGGGGGGTGTTGACAATCAGCCCCAGCATTTT.

The V call is TRBV7-9, the J call TRBJ2-5; D might be TRBD1 (6 bases). The J call may be in error: the DNA end matches TRBJ2-7 better. The CDR3 contains 14 residues. CDR1 is SEHNR and CDR2 is FQNEAQ in the germline V gene (reference sequence). Here the CDR3 reads CASSLGTTGNEQYF. The CDR3 bases are TGTGCCAGCAGCTTAGGGACCACAGGGAACGAGCAGTACTTC.

This clone was recorded a few times. The rearrangement joins TRBV11-3 to TRBJ2-1, with 11 positions matching TRBD2. Unmatched junction bases numbered 8, after V lost 0 bases and J lost 10 bases. Germline loops: CDR1 SGHNT, CDR2 YENEEA. The CDR3 has 16 residues. The DNA of the CDR3 is TGTGCCAGCAGCTTAGATTGGGCTAGCGGGGGGTCCGAGCAGTTCTTC. It translates to CASSLDWASGGSEQFF.

V usage is TRBV27 and J usage is TRBJ2-2; 12 positions agree with TRBD2. The CDR3 spans 16 residues. The germline V gene encodes CDR1 MNHEY and CDR2 SMNVEV (reference sequence). The trim removed 6 bases at V and 1 base at J, leaving 3 bases unmatched. The CDR3 region is CASSVTSGRNTGELFF. CDR3 DNA sequence: TGTGCCAGCAGCGTGACTAGCGGGAGGAACACCGGGGAGCTGTTTTTT.

This chain joins TRBV11-3 and TRBJ2-2, with D possibly being TRBD2 (7 bases). The germline V gene has CDR1 SGHNT and CDR2 YENEEA. The germline V and J ends were trimmed by 1 base and 2 bases, with 20 bases remaining between them. This CDR3 has 19 residues. In DNA form, the CDR3 reads TGTGCCAGCAGCTTAGTTGGGGGGGGCGCGGGACCAAACACCGGGGAGCTGTTTTTT. As protein: CASSLVGGGAGPNTGELFF.

The J gene is TRBJ2-5, the V gene TRBV7-7; 9 nucleotides align to TRBD1. The CDR3 is 15 residues long. The germline gives CDR1 SSHAT, CDR2 FNYEAQ (reference sequence). V shed 5 bases and J 5 bases; nucleotides not matched to a gene: 9. The CDR3 DNA follows: TGTGCCAGCAGCCCGAGAATAGGGACAGGGGAGACCCAGTACTTC. This translates into CASSPRIGTGETQYF.

This clone has more than one count but fewer than ten. The chain uses TRBV19 and TRBJ1-5, with D maybe TRBD1 (5 bases). Looked up from germline, CDR1 is LNHDA and CDR2 is SQIVND (reference sequence). This CDR3 contains 15 residues. Between the trimmed V and J ends, which lost 6 bases and 5 bases, there was a span of 17 bases. CDR3 nucleotide sequence: TGTGCCAGTAGCGATGGACAAGGACGGTATCAGCCCCAGCATTTT. This encodes CASSDGQGRYQPQHF.